One sample yielded the 18 T cell receptor beta chains listed below, sequenced in a study of blood T cell repertoires in COVID-19. The table came from immunoSEQ multiplex PCR; TCRdb's copy has only in-frame clones and leaves some out. The table includes around 38,000 clones, approximately 90% detected once. The specimen sequenced was peripheral blood. The receptor set was obtained from a man in his 60s with COVID-19, enrolled during active disease.

The chain links TRBV3-1 (or the pseudogene TRBV3-2) to TRBJ2-7; 12 positions match TRBD2. This CDR3 spans 15 amino acids. Germline CDR1 reads LGHDT; CDR2 reads YNNKEL (reference sequence). Unmatched junction bases numbered 4, after V lost 4 bases and J lost 3 bases. The CDR3 bases are TGTGCCAGCAGCCGAACGACTAGCGGGGGCTACGAGCAGTACTTC. It encodes CASSRTTSGGYEQYF.

The CDR3, as DNA: TGTGCCAGCAGACCGGTCGGGTTAACAGGAGGCTACACCTTC. It translates to CASRPVGLTGGYTF. This chain joins TRBV27 and TRBJ1-2, with D maybe TRBD1 (5 bases). The V end lost 6 bases, the J end lost 8 bases, and 19 bases lay between the germline ends. Germline values: CDR1 MNHEY, CDR2 SMNVEV (reference sequence). CDR3 length equals 14 residues.

The gene calls are TRBV10-3 and TRBJ1-5; 9 nucleotides agree with TRBD1. Germline CDR1 ENHRY, CDR2 SYGVKD. CDR3 size: 14 residues. The junction had 1 base not matched to a gene; V was cut back by 3 bases and J by 4 bases. Here the CDR3 reads CAISDDRGNQPQHF. CDR3 DNA sequence: TGTGCCATCAGTGACGACAGGGGGAATCAGCCCCAGCATTTT.

The chain recombines TRBV27 with TRBJ1-5; D gene uncertain. Germline-derived CDR1 and CDR2 are MNHEY and SMNVEV (reference sequence). The CDR3 length is 14 residues. The V end was cut by 3 bases, the J end by 4 bases, with 10 bases between. CDR3 region: CASSFAAANQPQHF. In nucleotides, the CDR3 is TGTGCCAGCAGTTTTGCGGCGGCTAATCAGCCCCAGCATTTT.

The chain combines TRBV5-4 with TRBJ2-7; 10 positions match TRBD2. With V trimmed by 4 bases and J by 1 base, 5 bases remained unmatched. Germline V gene sequence: CDR1 SGHNT, CDR2 YYREEE (reference sequence). The CDR3 contains 15 residues. CDR3 sequence (DNA): TGTGCCAGCAGCAAACTAGCGGGAACATCCTACGAGCAGTACTTC. This encodes CASSKLAGTSYEQYF.

V gene TRBV27 combines with J gene TRBJ1-2; D may be TRBD1 (6 bases). V lost 8 bases to trimming and J lost 4 bases, with 20 bases between them. Germline V gives CDR1 MNHEY, CDR2 SMNVEV (reference sequence). The CDR3 has 15 residues. As DNA, the CDR3 is TGTGCCAGCCGCCCCTCGGGGGGCGGGAGCTATGGCTACACCTTC. Its translation: CASRPSGGGSYGYTF.

The J gene is TRBJ2-2, the V gene TRBV10-3, with D perhaps TRBD1 (6 bases). V lost 11 bases and J lost 0, with 19 bases in between. The CDR3 runs 16 residues. The germline V gene has CDR1 ENHRY and CDR2 SYGVKD. The CDR3 DNA is TGTGCCGCGTCCCAATTACAGGGTCCGAACACCGGGGAGCTGTTTTTT. Residues: CAASQLQGPNTGELFF.

The V gene is TRBV3-1 (or the pseudogene TRBV3-2), the J gene TRBJ1-3; D gene unclear. V lost 3 bases and J lost 9, with 6 bases in between. This CDR3 contains 11 residues. Per germline, CDR1 LGHDT and CDR2 YNNKEL (reference sequence). CDR3 in DNA: TGTGCCAGCAGCCACGAGGGCACCATATATTTT. Translating it yields CASSHEGTIYF.

The chain recombines TRBV6-5 with TRBJ1-2; D is possibly TRBD1 (5 bases). The germline CDR1 and CDR2 sequences are MNHEY and SVGAGI. This CDR3 spans 15 amino acids. V gave up 5 bases and J gave up 0 bases, with 13 bases separating them. The CDR3 DNA reads as TGTGCCAGCAGTAGAACAGGCCTAGCTAACTATGGCTACACCTTC. Amino acids: CASSRTGLANYGYTF.

The chain employs TRBV2 and TRBJ1-2; 9 bases are a match to TRBD1. Germline trimming cut 7 bases from V and 6 bases from J; bases unmatched to any gene: 6. The germline V gene has CDR1 SNHLY and CDR2 FYNNEI. The CDR3 runs to 13 residues. The CDR3 reads CASIRDRDDGYTF. CDR3 nucleotides: TGTGCCAGCATTAGGGACAGGGATGATGGCTACACCTTC.

This chain links TRBV6-5 with TRBJ2-3; 8 bases fit TRBD1. Germline lookup yields CDR1 MNHEY and CDR2 SVGAGI. The CDR3 consists of 14 residues. The junction had 8 bases not matched to a gene; V was cut back by 6 bases and J by 6 bases. The CDR3 nucleotides are TGTGCCAGCAGACTCGACAGGGGCGGGGATACGCAGTATTTT. It codes for CASRLDRGGDTQYF.

The chain uses TRBV4-2 and TRBJ2-5, with D possibly TRBD2 on 6 matching bases. The CDR3 totals 14 residues. Germline V lookup: CDR1 LGHNA, CDR2 YNFKEQ. The V end lost 1 base, the J end lost 0 bases, and 6 bases lay between the germline ends. The CDR3 protein is CASSQGGDQETQYF. For the CDR3, the DNA is TGTGCCAGCAGCCAAGGGGGGGACCAAGAGACCCAGTACTTC.

V is TRBV10-3 and J is TRBJ2-3, with 10 bases fitting TRBD2. Trimming at V came to 10 bases and at J to 5 bases, leaving 9 bases not matched to a gene. Per the germline V gene, CDR1 is ENHRY and CDR2 is SYGVKD. There are 14 residues in the CDR3. The CDR3 reads CANHLAGVGDTQYF. The CDR3 nucleotides read TGTGCCAACCATCTAGCGGGAGTTGGAGATACGCAGTATTTT.

V is TRBV7-2 and J is TRBJ2-5; 13 bases agree with TRBD2. The CDR3 sequence is 20 residues long. The germline CDR1 and CDR2 sequences are SGHTA and FQGNSA. V was clipped by 0 bases and J by 3 bases; unmatched bases: 13. The CDR3 is CASSLAGLAGHLGPKETQYF. CDR3 DNA: TGTGCCAGCAGCTTAGCGGGACTAGCGGGACACCTGGGGCCCAAAGAGACCCAGTACTTC. Based on the CDR3 plus reference TRBV7-2 and TRBJ2-5, the full variable domain is GAGVSQSPSNKVTEKGKDVELRCDPISGHTALYWYRQSLGQGLEFLIYFQGNSAPDKSGLPSDRFSAERTGGSVSTLTIQRTQQEDSAVYLCASSLAGLAGHLGPKETQYFGPGTRLLVL.

This chain uses TRBV28 with TRBJ1-5; no clear D. Germline V gene lookup returns CDR1 MDHEN and CDR2 SYDVKM. The V gene lost 3 bases and the J gene lost 0 bases, with 3 bases spanning the gap. The CDR3 consists of 13 residues. CDR3 sequence reads: CASSFYSNQPQHF. The CDR3 DNA follows: TGTGCCAGCAGTTTTTATAGCAATCAGCCCCAGCATTTT.

The CDR3 sequence: CASSRQGGSQETQYF. The CDR3 bases are TGTGCCAGCAGCCGGCAGGGGGGCTCACAAGAGACCCAGTACTTC. The V gene is TRBV3-1 (or the pseudogene TRBV3-2), the J gene TRBJ2-5; possibly TRBD1 for D (7 bases). V was shortened by 4 bases and J by 2 bases, with 14 bases between the two germline ends. Germline V gene sequence: CDR1 LGHDT, CDR2 YNNKEL (reference sequence). This CDR3 is built from 15 residues.

Here the CDR3 DNA reads TGTGCCAGCAGTTCTCAACTAGCGCGGAGCTCCTACAATGAGCAGTTCTTC. Protein product: CASSSQLARSSYNEQFF. J is TRBJ2-1 and V is TRBV28, with 7 bases fitting TRBD2. With 4 bases clipped from V and 0 bases from J, the junction kept 9 bases outside the gene matches. This CDR3 region has 17 residues. Germline loops: CDR1 MDHEN, CDR2 SYDVKM.

The chain carries TRBV2 and TRBJ2-6, with 7 bases that match TRBD2. The ends lost 6 bases at V and 0 bases at J; junction bases unmatched: 5. The CDR3 consists of 16 residues. Looked up from germline, CDR1 is SNHLY and CDR2 is FYNNEI. CDR3 nucleotide sequence: TGTGCCAGCAGCCCAGCGGGACCCTCTGGGGCCAACGTCCTGACTTTC. This translates into CASSPAGPSGANVLTF.